The rows below give T cell receptor beta chains drawn from one sample of a study of OX40 agonist ivuxolimab in advanced cancers. The assay was immunoSEQ multiplex PCR, and TCRdb's table has in-frame clones only and misses some. The sample yields roughly 66,000 clones, 65% to 90% seen once. The sequenced sample was CD4+ or CD8+ T cells sorted from blood, obtained in a trial of the OX40 agonist ivuxolimab. The receptors shown here come from an adult with an advanced solid tumor such as melanoma, head and neck, liver or kidney cancer. CDR3s include the opening cysteine and the closing phenylalanine or tryptophan. The D gene is left open where the match is weak. The size of a clone is reported for some rows only, either as once, few or many, or as a class for expanded clones.

j_call d_call v_call clone_size cdr3_aa cdr3_nt
TRBJ1-2 NA TRBV21-1 NA CASRVVNLDRTRGYTF TGTGCCAGCAGGGTTGTGAACCTGGACAGGACGCGGGGCTACACCTTC
TRBJ2-2 TRBD1 TRBV5-1 NA CASSTDRFDVSNTGELFF TGCGCCAGCAGCACGGACAGGTTCGACGTCTCGAACACCGGGGAGCTGTTTTTT
TRBJ1-5 NA TRBV28 NA CASSAPRGMGQPQHF TGTGCCAGCAGTGCCCCTAGGGGGATGGGTCAGCCCCAGCATTTT
TRBJ1-1 NA TRBV5-1 few CASSLGWNTEAFF TGCGCCAGCAGCTTAGGGTGGAACACTGAAGCTTTCTTT
TRBJ1-5 NA TRBV7-2 NA CASSRGGQKNQPQHF TGTGCCAGCAGCCGGGGGGGGCAAAAAAATCAGCCCCAGCATTTT
TRBJ2-3 NA TRBV7-9 few CASSPKSDTQYF TGTGCCAGCAGCCCAAAATCGGATACGCAGTATTTT
TRBJ1-5 NA TRBV7-9 medium-sized CASSFAAGDNQPQHF TGTGCCAGCAGCTTCGCGGCAGGGGACAATCAGCCCCAGCATTTT
TRBJ1-1 TRBD1 TRBV10-3 NA CATTRDSMNTEAFF TGTGCCACAACCCGGGACAGCATGAACACTGAAGCTTTCTTT
TRBJ2-5 NA TRBV5-4 NA CASSKWGRDQETQYF TGTGCTTCGTCTAAATGGGGCAGGGACCAAGAGACCCAGTACTTC
TRBJ2-4 TRBD2 TRBV7-9 NA CASSALAGARAKNIQYF TGTGCCAGCAGCGCCCTCGCGGGAGCAAGGGCCAAAAACATTCAGTACTTC
TRBJ1-1 NA TRBV15 NA CATSRDEREAFF TGTGCCACCAGCAGAGACGAGAGGGAAGCTTTCTTT
TRBJ2-3 TRBD1 TRBV9 NA CASSTEQGKRTDTQYF TGTGCCAGCAGCACGGAACAGGGGAAGAGGACAGATACGCAGTATTTT
TRBJ2-1 TRBD2 TRBV19 NA CASRRLAGGNEQFF TGTGCCAGTAGAAGACTAGCGGGAGGGAATGAGCAGTTCTTC
TRBJ2-7 TRBD2 TRBV11-2 NA CASSLERGGLEQYF TGTGCCAGCAGCTTAGAGCGGGGGGGCCTCGAGCAGTACTTC
TRBJ2-5 NA TRBV2 NA CASSRDGAETQYF TGTGCCAGCAGTCGCGACGGGGCAGAGACCCAGTACTTC
TRBJ2-1 TRBD1 TRBV5-1 NA CASSLPSPRQGKNNEQFF TGCGCCAGCAGCTTGCCGAGTCCCCGACAGGGGAAAAACAATGAGCAGTTCTTC
TRBJ2-2 NA TRBV2 NA CASANDGVGELFF TGTGCCAGCGCAAACGATGGGGTCGGGGAGCTGTTTTTT
TRBJ1-4 NA TRBV7-9 NA CASSQTGGNEKLFF TGTGCCAGCAGCCAGACAGGCGGAAATGAAAAACTGTTTTTT
TRBJ2-1 NA TRBV15 once CATSRPPGAREQFF TGTGCCACCAGCAGACCCCCAGGGGCCCGGGAGCAGTTCTTC
TRBJ2-7 TRBD2 TRBV6-5 few CASRTGGPHEQYF TGTGCCAGCAGGACGGGAGGGCCTCACGAGCAGTACTTC
TRBJ2-3 NA TRBV2 NA CASEPRTRGNTDTQYF TGTGCCAGCGAACCGAGGACAAGGGGAAACACAGATACGCAGTATTTT
TRBJ2-5 TRBD1 TRBV5-1 NA CASSLTGSGGQETQYF TGCGCCAGCAGCTTAACGGGATCAGGGGGCCAAGAGACCCAGTACTTC
TRBJ1-1 TRBD1 TRBV11-2 NA CASSLGDRVGTEAFF TGTGCCAGCAGCTTAGGAGACAGGGTTGGCACTGAAGCTTTCTTT
TRBJ1-5 TRBD1 TRBV5-6 NA CASSFRQGGNQPQHF TGTGCCAGCAGCTTTAGACAGGGAGGCAATCAGCCCCAGCATTTT
TRBJ2-7 NA TRBV6-5 NA CASSYRDGAYEQYF TGTGCCAGCAGTTACCGGGACGGCGCTTACGAGCAGTACTTC
TRBJ1-5 NA TRBV18 NA CASSPQPGTNQPQHF TGTGCCAGCTCACCACAGCCGGGAACCAATCAGCCCCAGCATTTT
TRBJ1-5 NA TRBV18 NA CASSPRGGGQVNQPQHF TGTGCCAGCTCACCACGGGGCGGGGGGCAAGTAAATCAGCCCCAGCATTTT
TRBJ2-7 NA TRBV10-3 NA CAINPRDSDEQYF TGTGCCATCAACCCCCGGGACTCGGACGAGCAGTACTTC
TRBJ1-5 TRBD1 TRBV6-1 NA CASSEPRDRGQPQHF TGTGCCAGCAGTGAACCCAGGGACAGGGGTCAGCCCCAGCATTTT
TRBJ2-5 NA TRBV7-9 NA CASQEEETQYF TGTGCCAGCCAGGAGGAAGAGACCCAGTACTTC
TRBJ2-3 NA TRBV2 few CASSGRAGGADTQYF TGTGCCAGCAGTGGGAGAGCGGGTGGGGCAGATACGCAGTATTTT
TRBJ1-1 NA TRBV6-6 once CASSYSAGANTEAFF TGTGCCAGCAGTTACTCGGCCGGAGCGAACACTGAAGCTTTCTTT
TRBJ2-7 NA TRBV7-6 NA CASSPDSSYEQYF TGTGCCAGCAGCCCGGACTCGTCCTACGAGCAGTACTTC
TRBJ1-3 NA TRBV4-2 once CASSQAGTITGGGNTIYF TGTGCCAGCAGCCAAGCCGGGACTATCACCGGAGGGGGAAACACCATATATTTT
TRBJ2-5 NA TRBV6-5 NA CASSVGETQYF TGTGCCAGCAGTGTGGGGGAGACCCAGTACTTC
TRBJ1-4 NA TRBV29-1 NA CSAILDDTEKLFF TGCAGCGCGATACTGGACGACACTGAAAAACTGTTTTTT
TRBJ2-1 TRBD2 TRBV11-1 NA CASSKGTSGSNEQFF TGTGCCAGCTCTAAAGGGACTAGCGGGAGTAATGAGCAGTTCTTC
TRBJ2-7 NA TRBV5-4 NA CASSWDPGSYEQYF TGTGCCAGCAGCTGGGACCCCGGCTCCTACGAGCAGTACTTC
TRBJ1-2 NA TRBV5-5 NA CASKAQVSLDYGYTF TGTGCCAGCAAAGCCCAGGTGTCTCTTGACTATGGCTACACCTTC
TRBJ2-3 NA TRBV2 NA CASSGPGGLDTQYF TGTGCCAGCAGCGGTCCCGGAGGTCTAGATACGCAGTATTTT
TRBJ1-2 NA TRBV10-2 NA CASGGGYYGYTF TGCGCCAGCGGAGGGGGATACTATGGCTACACCTTC
TRBJ2-5 NA TRBV14 NA CASSPRFQETQYF TGTGCCAGCAGCCCCCGTTTCCAGGAGACCCAGTACTTC
TRBJ1-4 TRBD1 TRBV7-8 NA CASSFGTGGNWWEKLFF TGTGCCAGCAGCTTCGGGACAGGGGGCAATTGGTGGGAAAAACTGTTTTTT
TRBJ2-2 NA TRBV6-5 NA CASMPGTNTGELFF TGTGCCAGCATGCCGGGAACTAACACCGGGGAGCTGTTTTTT
TRBJ1-2 NA TRBV15 few CATSRGTDYGYTF TGTGCCACCAGCAGAGGGACAGACTATGGCTACACCTTC
TRBJ2-7 NA TRBV6-1 NA CASTYLSLTEQYF TGTGCCAGCACTTACCTCAGCCTTACCGAGCAGTACTTC
TRBJ1-5 NA TRBV19 medium-sized CASSIPNLDGLVYSNQPQHF TGTGCCAGTAGTATACCCAACTTGGACGGATTAGTCTATAGCAATCAGCCCCAGCATTTT
TRBJ1-1 NA TRBV10-1 NA CASSEGIGAGNTEAFF TGCGCCAGCAGCGAAGGTATAGGGGCAGGGAACACTGAAGCTTTCTTT
TRBJ1-2 NA TRBV29-1 NA CSVVTGNYGYTF TGCAGCGTTGTTACCGGGAACTATGGCTACACCTTC
TRBJ2-5 NA TRBV7-2 few CASSLPSETQYF TGTGCCAGCAGCTTACCATCTGAGACCCAGTACTTC
TRBJ2-3 TRBD2 TRBV11-3 once CASSRGGASGGADTQYF TGTGCCAGCAGCCGTGGGGGAGCGTCGGGGGGAGCAGATACGCAGTATTTT
TRBJ2-5 NA TRBV5-1 NA CASSLEETQYF TGCGCCAGCAGCTTGGAGGAGACCCAGTACTTC